Reported below is one T cell receptor (beta chain). As yet, its antigen is unknown. The sample comes from a study of T cells in Graves' hyperthyroidism and ophthalmopathy. Notes on the study in general: In simple terms, a model built on 13 V-J features told ophthalmopathy apart from stable hyperthyroidism.

RNA transcripts provided the source from which TCR beta CDR3 regions were amplified. Primed by the HTBI set, a first-round RT-PCR was run on the TCR CDR3. TCRdb redid the calling of the multiplex PCR reads with MiXCR, one entry per CDR3 protein. This sample has some 510,000 distinct CDR3 sequences; 40% to 55% occur once, and the top ten carry approximately 8.2%. This CDR3 contains 16 residues. Germline loops: CDR1 SGHRS, CDR2 YFSETQ. J was trimmed by 5 bases and V by 1 base; bases with no gene match: 6. Aged 18 to 65, the patients had hyperthyroidism that was newly diagnosed and had lasted under 2 months.

Sequenced input: peripheral blood or thyroid tissue (not recorded which). This sequence originates from a woman between 18 and 30 years old with Graves' hyperthyroidism. The gene calls are TRBV5-1 and TRBJ2-5; 12 bases line up with TRBD2. The CDR3 nucleotides are TGCGCCAGCAGCTTGCTACCCCTAGCGGGAGGGGAGACCCAGTACTTC. Its protein product is CASSLLPLAGGETQYF.